Sequencing of this TCR beta chain was carried out in a study of T-cell memory formation after mild COVID-19. Study details: Among the donors, TCR clusters were largely specific to each donor. Study outcomes and limitations: CD4+ clones that contracted lay mainly in CM and EM; CD8+ ones lay in EMRA. Clones that shrank (day 15 to 85) were balanced CD4/CD8, whereas later expanders leaned CD4+.

The 5'RACE method, run with constant-segment primers, produced TCR alpha and TCR beta cDNA libraries (carrying sample barcodes and UMIs). TCRdb passed the 5' RACE reads through MiXCR, listing each CDR3 protein once. The sample includes hundreds of thousands of distinct CDR3 sequences, 20% to 25% of them seen just once. This clonotype turned up a few times. Its antigen is not identified. Sequencing was performed on PBMCs or a T cell subset sorted from them (not recorded which). This receptor was taken from an adult woman who had mild COVID-19 (a few samples of this study predate the infection). Cell type and time point are not known.

The DNA of the CDR3 is TGTGCCAGCAGCCCGGGACACCTCGGCACAGATACGCAGTATTTT. It encodes CASSPGHLGTDTQYF. The genes are TRBV7-9 and TRBJ2-3; D perhaps matches TRBD1 (6 bases). Trimming left V 5 bases short and J 1 base short, with 13 bases between. CDR1 and CDR2 (germline): SEHNR, FQNEAQ (reference sequence). The CDR3 sequence is 15 residues long.